These 24 T cell receptor beta chains were sequenced from one sample in a study of CD8 T cells in Susac syndrome. Random hexamers were used to reverse transcribe an amount of roughly 0.45 to 1 ug RNA. From the immunoSEQ multiplex PCR reads, TCRdb called clonotypes with MiXCR, one entry per CDR3 protein. The sample consists of about 60,000 distinct CDR3 sequences, roughly 92% of them appearing once. The sequencing input was CD8+ T cells from PBMCs. The receptors were gathered from a human donor in good health.

CDR3 protein: CSARDPGGNQPQHF. The CDR3 nucleotides read TGCAGTGCTAGAGATCCAGGGGGCAATCAGCCCCAGCATTTT. The rearrangement uses TRBV20-1 and TRBJ1-5; TRBD1 is a possible D gene (6 bases). The V gene's germline CDR1 is DFQATT and CDR2 SNEGSKA (reference sequence). V lost 0 bases and J 2 bases, leaving 8 bases between the germline ends. The CDR3 loop spans 14 amino acids.

V is TRBV12-3 or TRBV12-4 and J is TRBJ1-4; the D is unclear. This CDR3 comprises 14 residues. With 1 base removed from V and 1 base from J, the gap between germline ends came to 4 bases. The CDR3 DNA sequence: TGTGCCAGCAGTTTAGTGGGAACTAATGAAAAACTGTTTTTT. It is translated as CASSLVGTNEKLFF.

The J gene is TRBJ2-1, the V gene TRBV7-3; a possible D gene is TRBD2 (5 bases). The CDR3 spans 15 residues. Trimming removed 2 bases at V and 0 bases at J, with 8 bases between. Germline V gives CDR1 SGHTA, CDR2 FQGTGA. This CDR3 is CASSLLAISYNEQFF. CDR3 DNA sequence: TGTGCCAGCAGCTTACTAGCTATCTCCTACAATGAGCAGTTCTTC.

The chain has TRBV5-6 and TRBJ2-4; D unresolved. The V and J ends lost 0 bases and 16 bases respectively, with 17 bases between them. The CDR3 covers 13 residues. Germline CDR1 and CDR2: SGHDT and YYEEEE. The CDR3 DNA reads TGTGCCAGCAGCTTGGGGTCTGGAGTTGCCTTTTACTTC. It encodes CASSLGSGVAFYF. Full variable domain (missing parts from reference TRBV5-6 and TRBJ2-4): DAGVTQSPTHLIKTRGQQVTLRCSPKSGHDTVSWYQQALGQGPQFIFQYYEEEERQRGNFPDRFSGHQFPNYSSELNVNALLLGDSALYLCASSLGSGVAFYFGAGTRLSVL.

This chain joins TRBV19 and TRBJ2-1; 10 bases are a match to TRBD1. Germline CDR1 is LNHDA and CDR2 is SQIVND (reference sequence). The CDR3 has 16 amino acids. Trimming took 5 bases from V and 8 from J; bases not matched to a gene: 12. The CDR3 DNA sequence: TGTGCCAGTAGTTCGTGGACAGGGGGAATGGTGGATGAGCAGTTCTTC. Amino acids: CASSSWTGGMVDEQFF.

The chain employs TRBV6-2 or TRBV6-3 and TRBJ1-5, with no clear D. With 2 bases removed from V and 6 bases from J, the gap between germline ends came to 11 bases. Germline CDR1 MNHEY, CDR2 SVGEGT. The CDR3 is 14 residues long. The CDR3 bases are TGTGCCAGCAGTTACCGTCACTGGGGTCAGCCCCAGCATTTT. Protein: CASSYRHWGQPQHF.

As to this clonotype: The junction departs from germline at one end; a sequencing error may be responsible. This chain links TRBV4-2 with TRBJ1-1; D is unclear. Germline CDR1 is LGHNA and CDR2 is YNFKEQ. The CDR3 consists of 13 residues. DNA for the CDR3: TGTGCCGGCAGCACGTCGGAGAACACTGAAGCTTTCTTT. Residues: CAGSTSENTEAFF.

This clonotype was recorded only once. The rearrangement joins TRBV12-3 or TRBV12-4 to TRBJ2-5, with D possibly called TRBD1 or TRBD2 (5 bases each). This CDR3 spans 17 amino acids. V was clipped by 3 bases and J by 3 bases, with 20 bases between them. The CDR3 DNA reads as TGTGCCAGCAGTTTCGGGGCAGGGAATGGATTTGAAGAGACCCAGTACTTC. Its translation is CASSFGAGNGFEETQYF.

The chain recombines TRBV29-1 with TRBJ2-1; weak D call: TRBD2 (7 bases). The CDR3 sequence is 14 residues long. Deletions cut 7 bases from V and 6 bases from J, with 19 bases between. Germline CDR1 is SQVTM and CDR2 is ANQGSEA. The CDR3 reads CSARMGGPINEQFF. For the CDR3, the DNA is TGCAGCGCCCGAATGGGGGGGCCTATCAATGAGCAGTTCTTC.

The chain carries TRBV6-1 and TRBJ2-3, with D tentatively TRBD1 (6 bases). V shed 3 bases and J shed 0 bases, with 10 bases lying between them. CDR1 and CDR2 from the germline V gene are MNHNS and SASEGT. The CDR3 covers 15 residues. CDR3 nucleotides: TGTGCCAGCAGTGATTGGACAGCTAGCACAGATACGCAGTATTTT. Its translation: CASSDWTASTDTQYF.

V gene TRBV3-1 combines with J gene TRBJ2-5; 7 nucleotides line up with TRBD1. The CDR3 length is 14 residues. V lost 4 bases and J lost 4; bases outside the gene matches: 6. Germline V CDR1 and CDR2: LGHDT, YNNKEL (reference sequence). For the CDR3, the DNA is TGTGCCAGCAGCCGACAGGGAGAGGGAGAGACCCAGTACTTC. This sequence encodes CASSRQGEGETQYF.

V is TRBV5-1 and J is TRBJ2-1; TRBD1 aligns across 7 bases. V shed 6 bases and J 3 bases; nucleotides not matched to a gene: 6. The CDR3 contains 14 residues. Germline V lookup: CDR1 SGHRS, CDR2 YFSETQ. In nucleotides, the CDR3 is TGCGCCAGCAAGGGGGCCCCCCTCTACAATGAGCAGTTCTTC. This codes for CASKGAPLYNEQFF.

The V gene is TRBV9, the J gene TRBJ1-2, with a possible D match to TRBD1 (6 bases). V lost 4 bases and J 4 bases, leaving 11 bases between the germline ends. The germline V gene has CDR1 SGDLS and CDR2 YYNGEE. This CDR3 contains 13 residues. The CDR3 protein is CASSPEGGYGYTF. The CDR3 bases are TGTGCCAGCAGCCCCGAAGGGGGCTATGGCTACACCTTC.

J is TRBJ2-7 and V is TRBV7-2; D ambiguous. CDR1 and CDR2 (germline): SGHTA, FQGNSA. The V end was cut by 4 bases, the J end by 3 bases, with 13 bases between. CDR3 length: 14 residues. The DNA for the CDR3 is TGTGCCAGCAGCTCCCAGCACGAATACTACGAGCAGTACTTC. Protein: CASSSQHEYYEQYF.

V is TRBV24-1 and J is TRBJ2-1; no definite D call. The germline V and J ends were trimmed by 6 bases and 3 bases, with 14 bases remaining between them. CDR1 and CDR2 from the germline V gene are KGHDR and SFDVKD. The CDR3 is 15 amino acids. The CDR3 DNA reads as TGTGCCACCAGTTCCAATGAAGGTGGCTACAATGAGCAGTTCTTC. Protein: CATSSNEGGYNEQFF.

The chain carries TRBV6-4 and TRBJ2-3; D is uncertain. V gave up 3 bases and J gave up 0 bases, with 7 bases separating them. The CDR3 runs to 14 residues. Germline V CDR1 and CDR2: MRHNA, SNTAGT. The CDR3 coding sequence is TGTGCCAGCAGTGAACTGGGGAGCACAGATACGCAGTATTTT. Protein product: CASSELGSTDTQYF.

This clonotype was seen only a few times. This rearrangement joins TRBV6-6 to TRBJ1-1, with D perhaps TRBD1 (5 bases). Trimming took 7 bases from V and 1 from J, leaving 10 bases between them. Germline V lookup: CDR1 MNHNY, CDR2 SVGAGI (reference sequence). The CDR3 is 13 amino acids. In DNA form, the CDR3 reads TGTGCCAGCACCTTGACAGCGAACACTGAAGCTTTCTTT. This encodes CASTLTANTEAFF.

This chain links TRBV7-9 with TRBJ2-5; a weak D match, TRBD2 (5 bases). The ends were cut back, 6 bases at V and 2 bases at J, with 16 bases in the middle. The CDR3 has 15 residues. Per the germline V gene, CDR1 is SEHNR and CDR2 is FQNEAQ (reference sequence). The CDR3 region has the DNA TGTGCCAGCAGTTTGAGCGCTAGCAATCAAGAGACCCAGTACTTC. Translated, it gives CASSLSASNQETQYF.

This sequence joins TRBV6-1 and TRBJ1-1, with a tentative D call TRBD1 (6 bases). The CDR3 contains 13 residues. V lost 1 base, J lost 8 bases, and 11 bases lay in between. Germline V lookup: CDR1 MNHNS, CDR2 SASEGT. CDR3 sequence: CASSEVDGTEAFF. CDR3 DNA: TGTGCCAGCAGTGAAGTCGACGGGACAGAAGCTTTCTTT.

V usage is TRBV19 and J usage is TRBJ1-1; D is perhaps TRBD1 (5 bases). Germline V gene sequence: CDR1 LNHDA, CDR2 SQIVND (reference sequence). The V end was cut by 5 bases, the J end by 4 bases, with 17 bases between. CDR3 length: 15 amino acids. This chain's CDR3 is CASSPPAGGGTEAFF. Written as DNA, the CDR3 is TGTGCCAGTAGTCCACCCGCGGGGGGGGGCACTGAAGCTTTCTTT.

The CDR3 DNA reads TGTGCCAGCAGCTTTCTGCGCGGGAGGGAGACCCAGTACTTC. Its protein is CASSFLRGRETQYF. The J gene is TRBJ2-5, the V gene TRBV5-4, with 8 bases fitting TRBD2. Looked up from germline, CDR1 is SGHNT and CDR2 is YYREEE (reference sequence). The CDR3 is made up of 14 amino acids. With V trimmed by 2 bases and J by 5 bases, 5 bases remained unmatched.

This chain uses TRBV7-6 with TRBJ2-3; 12 bases line up with TRBD2. Germline V gene lookup returns CDR1 SGHVS and CDR2 FNYEAQ. The CDR3 runs 16 residues. V dropped 5 bases and J dropped 0; count of bases not matched to a gene: 3. CDR3: CASSPGTSGSTDTQYF. DNA for the CDR3: TGTGCCAGCAGCCCTGGGACTAGCGGGAGCACAGATACGCAGTATTTT.

The gene calls are TRBV12-3 or TRBV12-4 and TRBJ2-5; 7 positions agree with TRBD1. The trim removed 5 bases at V and 1 base at J, leaving 4 bases unmatched. CDR3 length: 14 residues. The DNA for the CDR3 is TGTGCCAGCAGTCAAGGGACAGCCCAAGAGACCCAGTACTTC. It translates to CASSQGTAQETQYF.

This sequence joins TRBV19 and TRBJ2-2; D perhaps matches TRBD2 (5 bases). The CDR3 consists of 15 residues. V shed 3 bases and J shed 6 bases, with 14 bases lying between them. CDR1 LNHDA and CDR2 SQIVND come from the germline V gene (reference sequence). The CDR3 is CASSILRMEAGELFF. CDR3 DNA sequence: TGTGCCAGTAGTATTTTAAGGATGGAGGCCGGGGAGCTGTTTTTT.